One sample yielded the 32 T cell receptor beta chains listed below, sequenced in a study of cytomegalovirus exposure and HLA in healthy donors. The PCR had 60 Vbeta and 13 Jbeta primers. Clones were read by immunoSEQ multiplex PCR, and TCRdb kept only the in-frame ones, dropping some. Altogether 95,000 to 150,000 clones are present, around three quarters being singletons, with the ten largest covering 3.4%. The sequenced material came from PBMCs. Receptors originate from a man younger than 45 in good health and CMV-seronegative.

This clone was seen a handful of times. V usage is TRBV15 and J usage is TRBJ1-1, with no clear D. Germline CDR1 is LNHNV and CDR2 is YYDKDF (reference sequence). The ends were cut back, 0 bases at V and 4 bases at J, with 12 bases in the middle. The CDR3 has 15 amino acids. The CDR3 bases are TGTGCCACCAGCAGAGATCTGAGGGATAGCACTGAAGCTTTCTTT. Protein: CATSRDLRDSTEAFF.

CDR3 region: CASSARGTGPSAEQYF. CDR3 DNA: TGTGCCAGCAGTGCTCGGGGGACAGGGCCTTCGGCCGAGCAGTACTTC. The chain uses TRBV6-1 and TRBJ2-7, with 9 bases identical to TRBD1. The V gene end was trimmed by 4 bases and the J gene end by 6 bases; junction bases not matched to a gene: 13. Germline loops: CDR1 MNHNS, CDR2 SASEGT. The CDR3 is 16 amino acids.

The chain recombines TRBV30 with TRBJ2-1, with unresolved D. Germline-derived CDR1 and CDR2 are GTSNPN and SVGIG (reference sequence). CDR3 length equals 11 residues. Trimming took 0 bases from V and 8 from J, leaving 5 bases between them. CDR3 nucleotide sequence: TGTGCCTGGAGTGTACTGGATGAGCAGTTCTTC. It yields the protein CAWSVLDEQFF.

This rearrangement joins TRBV27 to TRBJ1-6; 12 bases are shared with TRBD1. The CDR3 spans 15 residues. Germline V CDR1 and CDR2: MNHEY, SMNVEV (reference sequence). The V and J ends lost 1 base and 9 bases, in that order; junction bases with no gene match: 1. CDR3 nucleotides: TGTGCCAGCAGTTTATGGGACAGGGGGCCTTCACCCCTCCACTTT. Its translation: CASSLWDRGPSPLHF.

This rearrangement joins TRBV7-9 to TRBJ2-5; D gene ambiguous. Deletions cut 6 bases from V and 1 base from J, with 9 bases between. Looked up from germline, CDR1 is SEHNR and CDR2 is FQNEAQ (reference sequence). This CDR3 contains 13 residues. The CDR3 region is CASSYSLQETQYF. CDR3 sequence (DNA): TGTGCCAGCAGTTACAGCCTCCAAGAGACCCAGTACTTC.

The V gene is TRBV5-1, the J gene TRBJ2-7; weak D call: TRBD2 (7 bases). V lost 0 bases and J 6 bases, leaving 13 bases between the germline ends. The CDR3 is 14 residues long. CDR1 is SGHRS, CDR2 YFSETQ, per germline. As DNA, the CDR3 is TGCGCCAGCAGCTTGGGGCAGGGAGGGGGCGAGCAGTACTTC. This encodes CASSLGQGGGEQYF.

This sequence joins TRBV28 and TRBJ2-5; TRBD2 aligns across 7 bases. The CDR3 length is 11 residues. In germline, CDR1 is MDHEN, CDR2 SYDVKM. Losses at the gene ends were 11 bases for V and 3 bases for J; bases not matched to a gene: 3. The CDR3 DNA is TGTGCCGTGGGGAGGGAAGAGACCCAGTACTTC. Translated: CAVGREETQYF.

Concerning this clone itself: Compared with germline, one end of the junction differs, possibly owing to a read error. The rearrangement uses TRBV28 and TRBJ1-1; 12 bases map to TRBD1. Germline V gene data show CDR1 as MDHEN and CDR2 as SYDVKM. The CDR3 runs 17 residues. CDR3 in amino acids: CASSLWGTGGEGTEAFF. The CDR3 nucleotides read TGTGCCAGCAGTCTATGGGGGACAGGGGGCGAAGGGACTGAAGCTTTCTTT.

V and J are TRBV10-3 and TRBJ2-7; 7 nucleotides align to TRBD1. CDR1 ENHRY and CDR2 SYGVKD come from the germline V gene. The CDR3 loop spans 13 amino acids. V dropped 10 bases and J dropped 0; count of bases not matched to a gene: 6. The CDR3 loop reads CATGTANSYEQYF. Here the CDR3 DNA reads TGTGCCACTGGGACAGCTAACTCCTACGAGCAGTACTTC.

V and J are TRBV11-2 and TRBJ2-7; D might be TRBD1 (6 bases). This CDR3 comprises 14 residues. Germline CDR1 and CDR2: SGHAT and FQNNGV. Trimming took 0 bases from V and 4 from J, leaving 10 bases between them. CDR3 sequence reads: CASSLDSGVYEQYF. Here the CDR3 DNA reads TGTGCCAGCAGCTTAGATTCAGGGGTTTACGAGCAGTACTTC. The full variable domain, its missing parts supplied by reference TRBV11-2 and TRBJ2-7, is EAGVAQSPRYKIIEKRQSVAFWCNPISGHATLYWYQQILGQGPKLLIQFQNNGVVDDSQLPKDRFSAERLKGVDSTLKIQPAKLEDSAVYLCASSLDSGVYEQYFGPGTRLTVT.

This clone was counted a single time. The rearrangement uses TRBV11-2 and TRBJ2-6; TRBD1 aligns across 9 bases. CDR3 size: 19 residues. CDR1 SGHAT and CDR2 FQNNGV come from the germline V gene. Germline trimming cut 0 bases from V and 0 bases from J; bases unmatched to any gene: 6. The CDR3 nucleotides read TGTGCCAGCAGCTTAGATGGGGGACAGGGCCACTCTGGGGCCAACGTCCTGACTTTC. It codes for CASSLDGGQGHSGANVLTF.

This clone was seen a handful of times. The rearrangement links TRBV5-1 to TRBJ1-4; perhaps TRBD1 as D (6 bases). This CDR3 region has 16 residues. Germline V gives CDR1 SGHRS, CDR2 YFSETQ. V lost 1 base, J lost 1 base, and 11 bases lay in between. The CDR3 sequence is CASSLTGGVTNEKLFF. CDR3 DNA: TGCGCCAGCAGCTTGACTGGGGGCGTAACTAATGAAAAACTGTTTTTT.

This clone has just one count. The chain joins TRBV5-1 to TRBJ2-7; possibly TRBD1 for D (5 bases). V lost 1 base, J lost 2 bases, and 10 bases lay in between. The CDR3 has 14 residues. Germline-derived CDR1 and CDR2 are SGHRS and YFSETQ. DNA of the CDR3: TGCGCCAGCAGCTTGTTCAGGGTAGCCTACGAGCAGTACTTC. Protein: CASSLFRVAYEQYF.

V and J are TRBV7-8 and TRBJ1-2, with D tentatively TRBD1 (5 bases). The ends were cut back, 4 bases at V and 2 bases at J, with 20 bases in the middle. The CDR3 loop spans 17 amino acids. Germline-derived CDR1 and CDR2 are SGHVS and FQNEAQ. The CDR3 protein is CASSSSTDPLRNYGYTF. CDR3 bases: TGTGCCAGCAGCTCCTCGACAGATCCTCTACGGAACTATGGCTACACCTTC. Variable domain in full (rest from reference TRBV7-8 and TRBJ1-2): GAGVSQSPRYKVAKRGQDVALRCDPISGHVSLFWYQQALGQGPEFLTYFQNEAQLDKSGLPSDRFFAERPEGSVSTLKIQRTQQEDSAVYLCASSSSTDPLRNYGYTFGSGTRLTVV.

This chain uses TRBV14 with TRBJ2-3, with TRBD2 matching 12 bases. V was clipped by 7 bases and J by 6 bases; unmatched bases: 5. CDR3 size: 14 residues. Germline V gives CDR1 SGHDN, CDR2 FVKESK. Here the CDR3 reads CASNPGLAGDTQYF. For the CDR3, the DNA is TGTGCCAGCAACCCAGGACTAGCGGGGGATACGCAGTATTTT.

The gene calls are TRBV7-9 and TRBJ1-4; D not certain. Trimming pared 5 bases from V and 0 bases from J, leaving 10 bases between. CDR1 is SEHNR and CDR2 is FQNEAQ in the germline V gene (reference sequence). The CDR3 has 15 residues. In DNA, the CDR3 is TGTGCCAGCAGCCCCCGGGGAGCAACTAATGAAAAACTGTTTTTT. Residues: CASSPRGATNEKLFF.

The V call is TRBV16, the J call TRBJ2-7, with D possibly being TRBD1 (6 bases). Germline V gene lookup returns CDR1 KGHSY and CDR2 FQNENV. There are 14 residues in the CDR3. Between the trimmed V and J ends, which lost 4 bases and 1 base, there was a span of 11 bases. In DNA form, the CDR3 reads TGTGCCAGCAGCCTGGTGACAGGTTCCTACGAGCAGTACTTC. Protein sequence: CASSLVTGSYEQYF.

The V and J genes are TRBV5-4 and TRBJ2-1; 7 bases map to TRBD2. After removal of 4 bases from V and 9 bases from J, the junction contained 10 bases not matched to a gene. In germline, CDR1 is SGHNT, CDR2 YYREEE (reference sequence). The CDR3 runs to 14 residues. The CDR3: CASSADSGGAEQFF. Here the CDR3 DNA reads TGTGCCAGCAGCGCGGATTCGGGGGGAGCTGAGCAGTTCTTC.

The rearrangement links TRBV11-2 to TRBJ2-3; possibly TRBD2 for D (5 bases). Germline V gives CDR1 SGHAT, CDR2 FQNNGV. Trimming took 5 bases from V and 5 from J, leaving 11 bases between them. The CDR3 is 13 residues long. CDR3 in amino acids: CASSLSRGDTQYF. The CDR3 nucleotides read TGTGCCAGCAGCCTATCCCGGGGAGATACGCAGTATTTT.

A single count supports this clone. V gene TRBV10-3 combines with J gene TRBJ1-2; D possibly corresponds to TRBD1 (5 bases). V was clipped by 7 bases and J by 7 bases, with 13 bases between them. The CDR3 totals 12 residues. The germline CDR1 and CDR2 sequences are ENHRY and SYGVKD. The chain's CDR3 is CAITGGAGGYTF. DNA of the CDR3: TGTGCCATCACGGGAGGGGCAGGTGGCTACACCTTC.

Remarks on this clone: Its ends do not fully match the called genes, so a read error is possible. V and J are TRBV5-1 and TRBJ1-1; D not resolved. The CDR3 totals 16 residues. Germline assignment: CDR1 SGHRS and CDR2 YFSETQ. CDR3 residues: CASGPPAVSLNTEAFF. As DNA, the CDR3 is TGCGCCAGCGGCCCACCGGCGGTCAGCCTGAACACCGAAGCTTTCTTT. The whole variable domain, remainder taken from reference TRBV5-1 and TRBJ1-1, is KAGVTQTPRYLIKTRGQQVTLSCSPISGHRSVSWYQQTPGQGLQFLFEYFSETQRNKGNFPGRFSGRQFSNSRSEMNVSTLELGDSALYLCASGPPAVSLNTEAFFGQGTRLTVV.

The chain carries TRBV5-5 and TRBJ1-6; 8 nucleotides align to TRBD1. CDR3 length equals 16 residues. Germline V gives CDR1 SGHKS, CDR2 YYEKEE (reference sequence). Trimming removed 0 bases from V and 7 bases from J; junction bases left unmatched: 6. The CDR3 protein is CASSLEDRVGNSPLHF. The CDR3 DNA is TGTGCCAGCAGCTTGGAGGACAGGGTAGGAAATTCACCCCTCCACTTT.

This clone was seen just once. The V and J genes are TRBV7-2 and TRBJ2-5; possibly TRBD1 for D (6 bases). The CDR3 is 14 residues long. Trimming shortened V by 3 bases and J by 5 bases, and 13 bases separated the two germline ends. The V gene's germline CDR1 is SGHTA and CDR2 FQGNSA. The CDR3 DNA sequence: TGTGCCAGCAGCTTTGACAGGCCGGGCGAGACCCAGTACTTC. Translating gives CASSFDRPGETQYF.

The chain couples TRBV10-3 to TRBJ1-2; 7 bases are shared with TRBD1. The V gene's germline CDR1 is ENHRY and CDR2 SYGVKD. The CDR3 consists of 14 residues. V shed 8 bases and J 2 bases; nucleotides not matched to a gene: 8. The CDR3 spells CAIGTKTGNYGYTF. The CDR3 DNA is TGTGCCATCGGTACAAAGACAGGGAACTATGGCTACACCTTC.

For this clone: Other DNA sequences in the sample encode the same CDR3. The chain is built from TRBV5-1 and TRBJ1-4; maybe TRBD1 (6 bases). CDR3 length: 15 amino acids. CDR1 is SGHRS and CDR2 is YFSETQ in the germline V gene. V was pared by 0 bases and J by 3 bases, with 9 bases between. CDR3 amino acids: CASSLGAGANEKLFF. CDR3 nucleotides: TGCGCCAGCAGCTTGGGGGCAGGGGCTAATGAAAAACTGTTTTTT.

In its sample, this clone was seen a few times. The DNA for the CDR3 is TGTGCCAGCAGTACAGGGGCCTATGGCTACACCTTC. Its protein product is CASSTGAYGYTF. V usage is TRBV6-5 and J usage is TRBJ1-2, with 7 bases fitting TRBD1. This CDR3 has 12 residues. The V gene end was trimmed by 5 bases and the J gene end by 4 bases; junction bases not matched to a gene: 1. CDR1 and CDR2 (germline): MNHEY, SVGAGI.

This chain joins TRBV9 and TRBJ1-2, with TRBD1 as a possible D gene (6 bases). This CDR3 spans 15 amino acids. V dropped 0 bases and J dropped 8 bases, with 17 bases sitting between them. Germline values: CDR1 SGDLS, CDR2 YYNGEE. As DNA, the CDR3 is TGTGCCAGCAGCGTAGCGCGTGTGCAGGGGAAAGGCTACACCTTC. Encoded protein: CASSVARVQGKGYTF.

The rearrangement uses TRBV7-8 and TRBJ2-5; maybe TRBD2 (5 bases). Trimming cost V 2 bases and J 1 base, with 11 bases left between them. The CDR3 covers 15 residues. From germline, CDR1 is SGHVS and CDR2 FQNEAQ. CDR3 nucleotides: TGTGCCAGCAGCTTAAAGAGGGAAGTCCAAGAGACCCAGTACTTC. This translates into CASSLKREVQETQYF.

This clone has more than one count but fewer than ten. The chain combines TRBV6-4 with TRBJ2-1, with 9 positions matching TRBD1. CDR3 length equals 15 residues. Germline V gene data show CDR1 as MRHNA and CDR2 as SNTAGT. The J segment lost 2 bases and the V segment lost 5 bases, leaving 4 bases of the junction unmatched. The CDR3 is CASSSGTGPYNEQFF. In DNA form, the CDR3 reads TGTGCCAGCAGTTCCGGGACAGGGCCCTACAATGAGCAGTTCTTC.

The chain recombines TRBV9 with TRBJ2-1; TRBD2 agrees at 8 bases. Unmatched junction bases numbered 7, after V lost 2 bases and J lost 3 bases. The CDR3 totals 16 residues. CDR1 and CDR2 from the germline V gene are SGDLS and YYNGEE. In nucleotides, the CDR3 is TGTGCCAGCAGCGTGGACTCGGGAGGGTTCTACAATGAGCAGTTCTTC. Translation: CASSVDSGGFYNEQFF.

In its sample, this clone was seen a few times. V gene TRBV18 combines with J gene TRBJ2-7; D is unclear. Between the trimmed V and J ends, which lost 3 bases and 5 bases, there was a span of 8 bases. Germline V CDR1 and CDR2: KGHSH, LQKENI. The CDR3 extends over 12 amino acids. This chain's CDR3 is CASSPNRDEQYF. DNA of the CDR3: TGTGCCAGCTCACCCAACCGGGACGAGCAGTACTTC.

The chain joins TRBV28 to TRBJ2-6; the D gene is possibly TRBD2 (5 bases). The CDR3 consists of 17 residues. Germline V CDR1 and CDR2: MDHEN, SYDVKM. Trimming took off 6 bases at V and 1 base at J, with 16 bases between the two ends. The CDR3 loop reads CASRNAPRGSGANVLTF. The CDR3 DNA follows: TGTGCCAGCAGGAACGCACCTCGGGGTTCTGGGGCCAACGTCCTGACTTTC.